This T cell receptor (beta chain) was captured in a study of molecular identifiers for immune sequencing clone quantification. Naive CD8 T cells were FACS-sorted by CD8+CD4-CCR7+CD45RA+ markers. This clonotype was observed at least ten times. Trimming removed 6 bases from V and 1 base from J, with 9 bases in between. In germline, CDR1 is SQVTM, CDR2 ANQGSEA. The CDR3 has 12 amino acids. MiXCR, applied by TCRdb to the PCR reads, yields one record per CDR3 protein. The data hold some 100,000 distinct CDR3 sequences, with 36% observed a single time. The sample consisted of naive CD8+ T cells from blood, with Jurkat cell RNA spiked in. The subset is: FACS-sorted CD8+CD4-CCR7+CD45RA+ naive T cells. The rearrangement joins TRBV29-1 to TRBJ1-1; weak D call: TRBD1 (6 bases). The source is a human donor in good health. Some libraries in this study had Jurkat cell RNA spiked in. CDR3 sequence (DNA): TGCAGCGTAGAACAGGGGAACACTGAAGCTTTCTTT. Its protein is CSVEQGNTEAFF.